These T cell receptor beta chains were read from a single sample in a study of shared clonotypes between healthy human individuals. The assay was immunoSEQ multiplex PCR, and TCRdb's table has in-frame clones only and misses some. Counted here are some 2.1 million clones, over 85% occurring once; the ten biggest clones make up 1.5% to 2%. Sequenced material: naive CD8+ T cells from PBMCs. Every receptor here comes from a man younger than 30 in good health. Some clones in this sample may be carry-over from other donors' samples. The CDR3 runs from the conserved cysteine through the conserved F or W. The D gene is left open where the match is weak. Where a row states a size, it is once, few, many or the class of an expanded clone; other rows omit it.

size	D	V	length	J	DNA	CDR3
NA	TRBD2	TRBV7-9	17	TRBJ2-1	TGTGCCAGCAGCTTAGCTGGGACTAGCGGAGTCTACAATGAGCAGTTCTTC	CASSLAGTSGVYNEQFF
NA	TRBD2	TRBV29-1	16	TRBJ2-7	TGCAGCGCCCAAGGACTAGCGGGAGGTCACTGGGACGAGCAGTACTTC	CSAQGLAGGHWDEQYF
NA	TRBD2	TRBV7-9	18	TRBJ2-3	TGTGCCAGCAGCGAAGGGACTAGCGGGGCTATTAGCACAGATACGCAGTATTTT	CASSEGTSGAISTDTQYF
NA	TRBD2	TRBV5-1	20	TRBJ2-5	TGCGCCAGCAGCTTGGGTACTAGCGGGAGGGAATACCTGTACCAAGAGACCCAGTACTTC	CASSLGTSGREYLYQETQYF
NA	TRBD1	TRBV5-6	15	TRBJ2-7	TGTGCCAGCAGCTGGGCGACAGGGGGGAGGTACGAGCAGTACTTC	CASSWATGGRYEQYF
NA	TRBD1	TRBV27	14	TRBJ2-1	TGTGCCAGCAGTTTTGGGACAGGGGGCAATGAGCAGTTCTTC	CASSFGTGGNEQFF
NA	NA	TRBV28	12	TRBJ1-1	TGTGCCAGCAGTTTCCCGGACACTGAAGCTTTCTTT	CASSFPDTEAFF
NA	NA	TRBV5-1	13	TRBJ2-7	TGCGCCAGCAGCGGACCACCGCCTGGCGAGCAGTACTTC	CASSGPPPGEQYF
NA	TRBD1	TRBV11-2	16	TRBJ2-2	TGTGCCAGCAGCCTTACTACCGGGACAGGGCCCGGGGAGCTGTTTTTT	CASSLTTGTGPGELFF
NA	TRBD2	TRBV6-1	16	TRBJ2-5	TGTGCCAGCAGTGAAGGAGTAGCGGGAGGGAAAGAGACCCAGTACTTC	CASSEGVAGGKETQYF
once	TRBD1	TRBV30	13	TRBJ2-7	TGTGCCTGGAGCGCGGGACAGGTATACGAGCAGTACTTC	CAWSAGQVYEQYF
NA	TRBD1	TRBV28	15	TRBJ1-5	TGTGCCAGCAGTCCTGACAGGGATAGCAATCAGCCCCAGCATTTT	CASSPDRDSNQPQHF
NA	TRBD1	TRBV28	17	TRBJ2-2	TGTGCCAGCAGGCCCTACAGGGGGCTGAGTAACACCGGGGAGCTGTTTTTT	CASRPYRGLSNTGELFF
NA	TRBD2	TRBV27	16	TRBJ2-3	TGTGCCAGCAGTTCTCGACTAGCGGGGAGCACAGATACGCAGTATTTT	CASSSRLAGSTDTQYF
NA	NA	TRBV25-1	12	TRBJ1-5	TGTGCCAGCAGTGAGGGGAATCAGCCCCAGCATTTT	CASSEGNQPQHF
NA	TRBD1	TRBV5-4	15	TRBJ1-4	TGTGCCAGCAGCCCGGGGGACAGCGTTAATGAAAAACTGTTTTTT	CASSPGDSVNEKLFF
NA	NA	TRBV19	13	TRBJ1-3	TGTGCCAGTAGTACCCCACGTGGAAACACCATATATTTT	CASSTPRGNTIYF
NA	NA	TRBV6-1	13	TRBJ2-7	TGTGCCAGCCGAATTGGGGTCTACTACGAGCAGTACTTC	CASRIGVYYEQYF
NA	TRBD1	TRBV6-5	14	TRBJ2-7	TGTGCCAGCAGTCCTAGGACAGGGGCCTACGAGCAGTACTTC	CASSPRTGAYEQYF
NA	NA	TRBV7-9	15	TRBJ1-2	TGTGCCAGCAGCCCCCCGGCACAAACTAACTATGGCTACACCTTC	CASSPPAQTNYGYTF
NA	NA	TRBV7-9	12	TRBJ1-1	TGTGCCAGCAGCTTAATACTGGGAAAAGCTTTCTTT	CASSLILGKAFF
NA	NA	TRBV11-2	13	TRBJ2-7	TGTGCCAGCAGCTTAGGAGGGGACTACGAGCAGTACTTC	CASSLGGDYEQYF
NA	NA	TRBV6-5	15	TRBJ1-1	TGTGCCAGCAGTTACTCGACGGGGGGGGCCACTGAAGCTTTCTTT	CASSYSTGGATEAFF
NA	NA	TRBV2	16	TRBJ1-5	TGTGCCAGCAGTGAGGAATCTCCGGGCTATGGTCAGCCCCAGCATTTT	CASSEESPGYGQPQHF
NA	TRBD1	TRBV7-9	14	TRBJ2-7	TGTGCCAGCACCGAGGGGGCCATCCCCTACGAGCAGTACTTC	CASTEGAIPYEQYF
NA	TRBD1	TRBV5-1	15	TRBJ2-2	TGCGCCAGCAGTTCGGACAGGGTGGTTCCCGGGGAGCTGTTTTTT	CASSSDRVVPGELFF
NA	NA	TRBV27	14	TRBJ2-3	TGTGCCAGCAGTCATGGTCCGCGGGACGTTACGCAGTATTTT	CASSHGPRDVTQYF
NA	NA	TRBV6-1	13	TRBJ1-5	TGTGCCAGCAGTGGAGATGTGATCGGGTCCCAGCATTTT	CASSGDVIGSQHF
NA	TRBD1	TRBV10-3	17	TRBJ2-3	TGTGCCATCAGTTGGACAGGACCTAATACTAGCACAGATACGCAGTATTTT	CAISWTGPNTSTDTQYF
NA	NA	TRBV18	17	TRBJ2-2	TGTGCCAGCTCACCCAGAACTCAGGGACTGAACACCGGGGAGCTGTTTTTT	CASSPRTQGLNTGELFF
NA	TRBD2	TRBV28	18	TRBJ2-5	TGTGCCAGCAGGGGGTTCGGGACTAGCGGGAGGGCCGATGAGACCCAGTACTTC	CASRGFGTSGRADETQYF
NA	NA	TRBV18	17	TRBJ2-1	TGTGCCAGCTCACCACTAGGGGGGCTGGTCCGTCCCAATGAGCAGTTCTTC	CASSPLGGLVRPNEQFF
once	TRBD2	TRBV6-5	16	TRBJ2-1	TGTGCCAGCAGTTACTCGAGGACTAGCACCTCCAATGAGCAGTTCTTC	CASSYSRTSTSNEQFF
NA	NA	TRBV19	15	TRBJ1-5	TGTGCCAGTAGTATATTCAGGATGCGCAATCAGCCCCAGCATTTT	CASSIFRMRNQPQHF
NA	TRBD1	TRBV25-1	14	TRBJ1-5	TGTGCCAGCAGCAAGGGGGCAGGGAATCAGCCCCAGCATTTT	CASSKGAGNQPQHF
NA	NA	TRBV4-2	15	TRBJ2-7	TGTGCCAGCAGCCAGGGGACTGGGAGCTCCTACGAGCAGTACTTC	CASSQGTGSSYEQYF
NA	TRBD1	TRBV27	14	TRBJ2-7	TGTGCCAGCAGTATCCGGACAGGCTTATACGAGCAGTACTTC	CASSIRTGLYEQYF
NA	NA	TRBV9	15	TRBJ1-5	TGTGCCAGCAGTCTGGAGGGAAGGGGCAATCAGCCCCAGCATTTT	CASSLEGRGNQPQHF
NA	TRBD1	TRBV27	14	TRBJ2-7	TGTGCCAGCAGTAACAAGGACAGGGCAGGGGAGCAGTACTTC	CASSNKDRAGEQYF
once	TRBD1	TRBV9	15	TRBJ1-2	TGTGCCAGCAGCGGCGAAGGGACAGCCTTCTATGGCTACACCTTC	CASSGEGTAFYGYTF
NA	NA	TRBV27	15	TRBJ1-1	TGTGCCAGCAGTCTAGGGACCTACCAGAACACTGAAGCTTTCTTT	CASSLGTYQNTEAFF
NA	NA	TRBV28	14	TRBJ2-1	TGTGCCAGCAGCTACAATCCTCTAGACAATGAGCAGTTCTTC	CASSYNPLDNEQFF
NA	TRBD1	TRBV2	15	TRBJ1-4	TGTGCCAGCAGTGGGCCGAGGGACAGCAACGAAAAACTGTTTTTT	CASSGPRDSNEKLFF
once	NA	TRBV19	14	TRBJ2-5	TGTGCCAGTAGTCCGAGGGGGTTTCAAGAGACCCAGTACTTC	CASSPRGFQETQYF
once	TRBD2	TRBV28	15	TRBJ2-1	TGTGCCAGCAGTTTGCTAGCGGGGGCATACAATGAGCAGTTCTTC	CASSLLAGAYNEQFF
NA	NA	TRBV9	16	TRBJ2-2	TGTGCCAGCAGCGGATCAGGGAAGGGAGTGGCCGGGGAGCTGTTTTTT	CASSGSGKGVAGELFF
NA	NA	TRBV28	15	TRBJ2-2	TGTGCCAGCAGTTCGACAGGTACGAACACCGGGGAGCTGTTTTTT	CASSSTGTNTGELFF
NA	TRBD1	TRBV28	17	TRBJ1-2	TGTGCCAGCAGTCCTGACCTCAGGGGGCTGTCCTCCTATGGCTACACCTTC	CASSPDLRGLSSYGYTF
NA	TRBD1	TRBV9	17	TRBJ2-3	TGTGCCAGCAGCATCCCCTTGGGACAGGGCTCCACAGATACGCAGTATTTT	CASSIPLGQGSTDTQYF
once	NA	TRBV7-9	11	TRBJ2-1	TGTGCCAGCAGTTGGGAGCGGGAGCAGTTCTTC	CASSWEREQFF
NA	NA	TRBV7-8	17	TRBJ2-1	TGTGCCAGCAGCTTAACTCCGACGGAGATGTGGGACAATGAGCAGTTCTTC	CASSLTPTEMWDNEQFF
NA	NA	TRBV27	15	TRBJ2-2	TGTGCCAGCAGTACTCGGACGGCTAACACCGGGGAGCTGTTTTTT	CASSTRTANTGELFF
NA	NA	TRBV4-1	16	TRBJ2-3	TGCGCCAGCACCTCAGGGGCAGGGGTTCATGGGAATACGCAGTATTTT	CASTSGAGVHGNTQYF
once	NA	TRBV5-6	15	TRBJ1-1	TGTGCCAGCAGCCCCGGGTGGGAGAAAAACACTGAAGCTTTCTTT	CASSPGWEKNTEAFF
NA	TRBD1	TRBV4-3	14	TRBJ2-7	TGCGCCAGCAGCCCTCGACAGGGACGGGGCGAGCAGTACTTC	CASSPRQGRGEQYF
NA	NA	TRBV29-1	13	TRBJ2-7	TGCAGCGTTGGTGACAGAAACTCCTACGAGCAGTACTTC	CSVGDRNSYEQYF
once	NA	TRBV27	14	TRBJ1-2	TGTGCCAGCAGCTCCAGGGGTGGTGACTATGGCTACACCTTC	CASSSRGGDYGYTF
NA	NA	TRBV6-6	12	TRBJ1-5	TGTGCCAGCAGTTACGGGTCCGAGCCCCAGCATTTT	CASSYGSEPQHF
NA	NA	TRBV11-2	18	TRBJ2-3	TGTGCCAGCAGCTTAAGGCTAGCGCATCCGGGGAGCACAGATACGCAGTATTTT	CASSLRLAHPGSTDTQYF